This TCR beta chain stems from a study of T cells in Graves' hyperthyroidism and ophthalmopathy. Study findings and constraints: A model using 13 V-J features told ophthalmopathy apart from stable hyperthyroidism. Model output signaled ophthalmopathy a median approximately 6 months ahead of onset.

This clonotype was detected a few times. Antigen: not known. Using RNA transcripts as the source, TCR beta CDR3 regions were amplified. When the TCR CDR3 underwent first-round RT-PCR, the HTBI primer set was used. TCRdb reprocessed the multiplex PCR reads with MiXCR, giving one entry per CDR3 protein. The repertoire has approximately 510,000 distinct CDR3 sequences, under 25% of them found once; the top ten carry 26%. The CDR3 runs 13 residues. From germline, CDR1 is SGHRS and CDR2 YFSETQ. Trimming left V 5 bases short and J 2 bases short, with 10 bases between. The J gene is TRBJ2-5, the V gene TRBV5-1; the D gene is possibly TRBD1 (6 bases). The source is a man aged 18 to 35 with Graves' hyperthyroidism. The specimen sequenced was blood. This chain's CDR3 is CASRRTEQETQYF. The CDR3 nucleotides read TGCGCCAGCAGAAGGACAGAACAAGAGACCCAGTACTTC.